This is a list of T cell receptor beta chains from one sample in a study of cytotoxic CD8 clonotypes in ibrutinib-treated CLL. Some clones are missing from TCRdb's copy, which holds only in-frame ones; the method was immunoSEQ multiplex PCR. The table lists tens of thousands of clones, about 86% of them singletons. The input for sequencing was PBMCs, taken before ibrutinib treatment. The receptors come from a human donor with chronic lymphocytic leukemia. Each CDR3 is given with its conserved first and last residue. D genes are given only for firm matches. Where a row states a size, it is once, few, many or the class of an expanded clone; other rows omit it.

j_call v_call clone_size d_call cdr3_aa cdr3_nt
TRBJ2-7 TRBV28 NA NA CASSSNAYEQYF TGTGCCAGCAGTTCAAACGCCTACGAGCAGTACTTC
TRBJ2-1 TRBV7-3 NA NA CASSPQGNSYNEQFF TGTGCCAGCAGCCCACAGGGCAACTCCTACAATGAGCAGTTCTTC
TRBJ1-2 TRBV6-1 NA NA CASAPGLSTNYGYTF TGTGCCAGCGCCCCGGGACTTTCTACAAACTATGGCTACACCTTC
TRBJ1-5 TRBV4-2 NA TRBD1 CASSQETGESNQPQHF TGTGCCAGCAGCCAAGAAACAGGGGAGAGCAATCAGCCCCAGCATTTT
TRBJ2-7 TRBV11-3 NA TRBD2 CASSRGTSDSYEQYF TGTGCCAGCAGCCGGGGGACTAGCGACTCCTACGAGCAGTACTTC
TRBJ1-2 TRBV27 NA NA CASRLAGGIYGYTF TGTGCCAGCAGGCTAGCTGGGGGGATCTATGGCTACACCTTC
TRBJ1-2 TRBV2 NA NA CASSDYGVGYGYTF TGTGCCAGCAGTGACTATGGGGTCGGCTATGGCTACACCTTC
TRBJ1-5 TRBV9 medium-sized NA CASSVGGGQGPQHF TGTGCCAGCAGCGTAGGGGGAGGGCAAGGGCCCCAGCATTTT
TRBJ2-3 TRBV4-1 NA NA CASSQDGGGRDTQYF TGCGCCAGCAGCCAAGACGGCGGGGGCAGAGATACGCAGTATTTT
TRBJ2-5 TRBV11-3 once TRBD2 CASSLDGTSGGQETQYF TGTGCCAGCAGCTTGGACGGGACTAGCGGGGGCCAAGAGACCCAGTACTTC
TRBJ1-2 TRBV29-1 NA NA CSVERTDDAFGYTF TGCAGCGTTGAAAGGACTGATGATGCCTTTGGCTACACCTTC
TRBJ2-1 TRBV9 NA TRBD2 CASSEAGLAGGPRNEQFF TGTGCCAGCAGCGAAGCGGGACTAGCGGGAGGGCCGCGGAATGAGCAGTTCTTC
TRBJ1-2 TRBV7-2 NA NA CASSLDPRLRYGYTF TGTGCCAGCAGCTTAGATCCCAGGCTCCGCTATGGCTACACCTTC
TRBJ1-5 TRBV27 NA NA CASSLFWGSQPQHF TGTGCCAGCAGTTTATTTTGGGGGAGCCAGCCCCAGCATTTT
TRBJ1-5 TRBV29-1 NA NA CSVEESGGNQPQHF TGCAGCGTTGAAGAGTCAGGGGGCAATCAGCCCCAGCATTTT
TRBJ1-1 TRBV28 NA NA CASSLTYTEAFF TGTGCCAGCAGTTTAACGTACACTGAAGCTTTCTTT
TRBJ2-1 TRBV10-1 NA TRBD2 CASSKDGTSIRGRNEQFF TGCGCCAGCAGTAAGGACGGGACTAGCATCCGTGGTCGCAATGAGCAGTTCTTC
TRBJ2-1 TRBV6-6 NA NA CASSLEPNEQFF TGTGCCAGCAGTCTGGAGCCCAATGAGCAGTTCTTC
TRBJ1-2 TRBV2 NA NA CASRTLQGIYGYTF TGTGCCAGCAGAACCCTACAGGGAATCTATGGCTACACCTTC
TRBJ2-7 TRBV27 NA TRBD2 CASSFRPLAGGAYEQYF TGTGCCAGCAGTTTTCGGCCACTAGCGGGAGGCGCCTACGAGCAGTACTTC
TRBJ2-7 TRBV18 many TRBD1 CASSRGQDYEQYF TGTGCCAGCTCAAGAGGACAGGACTACGAGCAGTACTTC
TRBJ1-5 TRBV28 NA TRBD1 CASSGVQGVFAEPQHF TGTGCCAGCAGTGGGGTTCAGGGGGTCTTTGCTGAGCCCCAGCATTTT
TRBJ2-1 TRBV6-5 few NA CASSYNPSRPYNEQFF TGTGCCAGCAGTTACAATCCTTCGCGACCCTACAATGAGCAGTTCTTC
TRBJ1-2 TRBV7-2 NA NA CASSPGGYGYTF TGTGCCAGCAGCCCCGGAGGCTATGGCTACACCTTC
TRBJ1-1 TRBV5-5 NA NA CASSLYANTEAFF TGTGCCAGCAGCTTGTATGCGAACACTGAAGCTTTCTTT
TRBJ2-2 TRBV6-1 NA NA CASIPGVQNTGELFF TGTGCCAGCATCCCGGGGGTACAAAACACCGGGGAGCTGTTTTTT
TRBJ1-2 TRBV6-5 NA NA CASRLSSGSYGYTF TGTGCCAGCCGGCTTTCTTCAGGGTCCTATGGCTACACCTTC
TRBJ2-3 TRBV6-4 NA TRBD1 CASSVTGTDTQYF TGTGCCAGCAGTGTGACAGGGACAGATACGCAGTATTTT
TRBJ1-1 TRBV7-8 NA NA CASSLVTQLNTEAFF TGTGCCAGCAGCTTAGTGACGCAACTGAACACTGAAGCTTTCTTT
TRBJ2-1 TRBV6-5 NA NA CASSSGSPPNEQFF TGTGCCAGCAGTTCGGGGTCCCCCCCCAATGAGCAGTTCTTC
TRBJ1-1 TRBV28 NA NA CASSDYRRNTEAFF TGTGCCAGCAGTGACTACAGGAGGAACACTGAAGCTTTCTTT
TRBJ1-1 TRBV30 NA TRBD1 CAWSGQGSRMNTEAFF TGTGCCTGGAGTGGACAGGGTTCACGAATGAACACTGAAGCTTTCTTT
TRBJ2-1 TRBV7-3 few TRBD2 CASSLDSGSNEQFF TGTGCCAGCAGCTTGGATAGCGGGAGCAATGAGCAGTTCTTC
TRBJ1-2 TRBV6-6 NA NA CASHTGTSTYYGYTF TGTGCCAGTCATACCGGGACTTCAACGTACTATGGCTACACCTTC
TRBJ1-1 TRBV29-1 NA NA CSVNVGSAEAFF TGCAGCGTTAATGTAGGGAGCGCTGAAGCTTTCTTT
TRBJ2-1 TRBV5-1 NA NA CASSLPRSPGVFNEQFF TGCGCCAGCAGCTTGCCCCGGTCTCCGGGAGTATTCAATGAGCAGTTCTTC
TRBJ2-5 TRBV27 NA TRBD2 CASSLYYRLAGWDQETQYF TGTGCCAGCAGTTTATATTATCGACTAGCGGGATGGGACCAAGAGACCCAGTACTTC
TRBJ1-1 TRBV9 NA NA CASSVAAGVITEAFF TGTGCCAGCAGCGTAGCGGCAGGGGTTATCACTGAAGCTTTCTTT
TRBJ1-2 TRBV7-3 NA NA CASSARTRDGYTF TGTGCCAGCAGCGCACGGACCCGTGACGGCTACACCTTC
TRBJ1-5 TRBV2 NA NA CASTVGYNQPQHF TGTGCCAGCACCGTCGGTTACAATCAGCCCCAGCATTTT
TRBJ2-7 TRBV27 once NA CASKLRQNYEQYF TGTGCCAGCAAGCTAAGACAAAACTACGAGCAGTACTTC
TRBJ2-1 TRBV5-1 once NA CASSLEPGRNEQFF TGCGCCAGCAGCTTGGAGCCGGGGCGGAATGAGCAGTTCTTC
TRBJ2-2 TRBV9 NA NA CASTPTGGPGELFF TGTGCCAGCACCCCGACGGGCGGACCCGGGGAGCTGTTTTTT
TRBJ1-1 TRBV6-1 NA TRBD1 CASRGGQGREAFF TGTGCCAGCAGGGGAGGACAGGGGCGAGAAGCTTTCTTT
TRBJ2-5 TRBV25-1 NA TRBD1 CASSVTGGWETQYF TGTGCCAGCAGTGTGACAGGGGGCTGGGAGACCCAGTACTTC
TRBJ2-6 TRBV29-1 NA NA CSVETSGTNVLTF TGCAGCGTTGAGACCTCCGGTACCAACGTCCTGACTTTC
TRBJ1-4 TRBV2 once NA CASSVMGNEKLFF TGTGCCAGCAGTGTAATGGGGAATGAAAAACTGTTTTTT
TRBJ2-7 TRBV6-5 NA NA CASSYRRESYEQYF TGTGCCAGCAGTTACCGCAGGGAATCCTACGAGCAGTACTTC
TRBJ1-1 TRBV11-3 NA NA CASSLWSRERGTEAFF TGTGCCAGCAGCTTATGGTCCAGGGAGCGCGGCACTGAAGCTTTCTTT
TRBJ2-7 TRBV7-2 NA NA CASSLSYLAGDFRYEQYF TGTGCCAGCAGCTTATCCTACCTAGCCGGGGATTTTCGCTACGAGCAGTACTTC
TRBJ2-1 TRBV28 few NA CASRPGRGPSGYNEQFF TGTGCCAGCAGGCCCGGCAGGGGACCTTCCGGCTACAATGAGCAGTTCTTC
TRBJ1-2 TRBV29-1 few TRBD1 CSARGGGGVGYTF TGCAGCGCCAGGGGGGGCGGAGGGGTTGGCTACACCTTC
TRBJ1-3 TRBV7-6 NA NA CASSLSGRGPGNTIYF TGTGCCAGCAGCTTAAGCGGGAGGGGCCCTGGAAACACCATATATTTT
TRBJ2-7 TRBV27 NA TRBD1 CATGTGFEQYF TGTGCCACCGGGACAGGGTTCGAGCAGTACTTC
TRBJ1-2 TRBV7-8 NA NA CASRVGEGYGYTF TGTGCCAGCAGGGTTGGTGAGGGCTATGGCTACACCTTC